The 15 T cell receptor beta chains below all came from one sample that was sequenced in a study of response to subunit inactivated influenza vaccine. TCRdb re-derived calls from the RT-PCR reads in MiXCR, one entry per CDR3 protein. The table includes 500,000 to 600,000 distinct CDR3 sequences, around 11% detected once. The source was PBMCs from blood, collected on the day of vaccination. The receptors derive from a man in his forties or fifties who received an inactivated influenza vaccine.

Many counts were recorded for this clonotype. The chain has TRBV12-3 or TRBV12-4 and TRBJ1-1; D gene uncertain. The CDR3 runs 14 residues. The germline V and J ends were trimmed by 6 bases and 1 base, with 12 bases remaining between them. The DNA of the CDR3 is TGTGCCAGCAGCCCACGACCGCAGAACACTGAAGCTTTCTTT. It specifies CASSPRPQNTEAFF.

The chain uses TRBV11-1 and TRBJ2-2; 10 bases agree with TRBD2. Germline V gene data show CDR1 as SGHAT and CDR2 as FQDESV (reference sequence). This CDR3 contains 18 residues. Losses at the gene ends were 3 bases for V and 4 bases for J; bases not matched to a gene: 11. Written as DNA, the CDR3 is TGTGCCAGCAGCTTCCCCAGCGGGGGGGCATCTCTCACCGGGGAGCTGTTTTTT. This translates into CASSFPSGGASLTGELFF.

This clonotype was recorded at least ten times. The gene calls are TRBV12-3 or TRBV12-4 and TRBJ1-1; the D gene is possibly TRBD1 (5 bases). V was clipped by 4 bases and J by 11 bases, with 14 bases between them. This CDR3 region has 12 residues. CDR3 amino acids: CASSSRTEGAFF. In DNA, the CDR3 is TGTGCCAGCAGTTCGAGGACGGAGGGGGCTTTCTTT.

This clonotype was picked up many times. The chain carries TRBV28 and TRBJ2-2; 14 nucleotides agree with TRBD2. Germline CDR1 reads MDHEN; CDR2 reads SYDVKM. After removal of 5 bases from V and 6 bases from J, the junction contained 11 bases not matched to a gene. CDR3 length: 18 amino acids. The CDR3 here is CASSPWTGTSGSPGELFF. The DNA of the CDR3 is TGTGCCAGCAGTCCCTGGACAGGGACTAGCGGGAGTCCCGGGGAGCTGTTTTTT.

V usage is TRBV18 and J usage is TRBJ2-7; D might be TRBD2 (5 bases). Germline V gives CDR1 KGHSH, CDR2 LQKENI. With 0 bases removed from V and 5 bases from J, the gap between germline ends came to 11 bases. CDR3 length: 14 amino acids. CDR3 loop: CASSPPGLAHEQYF. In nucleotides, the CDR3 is TGTGCCAGCTCACCACCCGGGCTAGCCCACGAGCAGTACTTC.

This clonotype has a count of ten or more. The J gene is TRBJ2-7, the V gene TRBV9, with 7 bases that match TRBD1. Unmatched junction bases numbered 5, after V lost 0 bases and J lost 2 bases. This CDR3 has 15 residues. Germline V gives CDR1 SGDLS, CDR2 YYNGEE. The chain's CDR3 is CASSVGGTVTYEQYF. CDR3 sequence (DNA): TGTGCCAGCAGCGTAGGAGGGACAGTAACCTACGAGCAGTACTTC.

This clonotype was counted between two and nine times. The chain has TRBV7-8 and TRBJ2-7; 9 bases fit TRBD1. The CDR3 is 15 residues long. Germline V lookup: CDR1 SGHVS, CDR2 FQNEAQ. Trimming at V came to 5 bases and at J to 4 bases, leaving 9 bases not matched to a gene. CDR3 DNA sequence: TGTGCCAGCAGCGCCACCGGGACAGGGACTTACGAGCAGTACTTC. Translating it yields CASSATGTGTYEQYF.

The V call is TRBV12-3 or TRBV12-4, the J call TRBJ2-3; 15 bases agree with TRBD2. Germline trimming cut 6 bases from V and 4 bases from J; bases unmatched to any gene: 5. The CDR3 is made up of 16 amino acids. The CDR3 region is CASSRGTSGRSDTQYF. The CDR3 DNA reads TGTGCCAGCAGCCGTGGGACTAGCGGGAGGTCAGATACGCAGTATTTT.

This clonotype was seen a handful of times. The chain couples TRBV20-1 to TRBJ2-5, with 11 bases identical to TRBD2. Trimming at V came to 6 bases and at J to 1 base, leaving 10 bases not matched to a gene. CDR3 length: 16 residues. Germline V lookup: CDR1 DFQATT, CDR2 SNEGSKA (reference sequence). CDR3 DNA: TGCAGTGCCAAGGCCGCTAGCGGGGGGCTCCAAGAGACCCAGTACTTC. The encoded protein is CSAKAASGGLQETQYF.

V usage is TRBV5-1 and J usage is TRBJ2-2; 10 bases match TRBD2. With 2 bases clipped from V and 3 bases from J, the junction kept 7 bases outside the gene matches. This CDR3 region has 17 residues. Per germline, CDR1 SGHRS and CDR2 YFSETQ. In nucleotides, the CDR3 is TGCGCCAGCAGCTTCCCCCCTAGCGGGAGTGACACCGGGGAGCTGTTTTTT. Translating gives CASSFPPSGSDTGELFF.

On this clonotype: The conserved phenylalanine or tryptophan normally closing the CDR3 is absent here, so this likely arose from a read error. The CDR3 region is CSARGKPGLKAVQFL. Here the CDR3 DNA reads TGCAGTGCGCGAGGAAAGCCGGGACTAAAAGCGGTGCAGTTCCTC. The J gene is TRBJ2-1, the V gene TRBV20-1; TRBD2 agrees at 7 bases. Losses at the gene ends were 6 bases for V and 12 bases for J; bases not matched to a gene: 20. The germline V gene has CDR1 DFQATT and CDR2 SNEGSKA (reference sequence). The CDR3 is made up of 15 amino acids.

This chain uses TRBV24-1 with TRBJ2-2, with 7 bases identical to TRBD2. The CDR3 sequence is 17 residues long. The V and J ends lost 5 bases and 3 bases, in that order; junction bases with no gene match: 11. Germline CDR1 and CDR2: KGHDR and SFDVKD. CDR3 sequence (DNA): TGTGCCACCAGTGTCACGGCCGGGGGGTTTGACACCGGGGAGCTGTTTTTT. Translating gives CATSVTAGGFDTGELFF.

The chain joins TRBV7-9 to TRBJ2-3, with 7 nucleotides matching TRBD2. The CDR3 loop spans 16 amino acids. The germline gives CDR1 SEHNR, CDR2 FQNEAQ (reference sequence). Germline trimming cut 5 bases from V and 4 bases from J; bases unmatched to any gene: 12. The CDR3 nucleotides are TGTGCCAGCAGCCTAGGACTAGTGGTGGGCGCAGATACGCAGTATTTT. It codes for CASSLGLVVGADTQYF.

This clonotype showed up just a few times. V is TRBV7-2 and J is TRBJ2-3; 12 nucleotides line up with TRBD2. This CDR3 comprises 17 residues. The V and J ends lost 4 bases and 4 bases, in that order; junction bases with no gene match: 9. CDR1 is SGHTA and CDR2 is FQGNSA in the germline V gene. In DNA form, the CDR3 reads TGTGCCAGCAGCTCGCATACTAGCGGGGGGTGGGCAGATACGCAGTATTTT. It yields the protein CASSSHTSGGWADTQYF.

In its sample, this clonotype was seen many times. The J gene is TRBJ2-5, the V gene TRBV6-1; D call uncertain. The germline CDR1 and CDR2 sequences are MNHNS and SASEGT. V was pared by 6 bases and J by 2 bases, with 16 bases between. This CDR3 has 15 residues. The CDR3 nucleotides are TGTGCCAGCAGCCAACCACACGCTAAGCAAGAGACCCAGTACTTC. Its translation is CASSQPHAKQETQYF.